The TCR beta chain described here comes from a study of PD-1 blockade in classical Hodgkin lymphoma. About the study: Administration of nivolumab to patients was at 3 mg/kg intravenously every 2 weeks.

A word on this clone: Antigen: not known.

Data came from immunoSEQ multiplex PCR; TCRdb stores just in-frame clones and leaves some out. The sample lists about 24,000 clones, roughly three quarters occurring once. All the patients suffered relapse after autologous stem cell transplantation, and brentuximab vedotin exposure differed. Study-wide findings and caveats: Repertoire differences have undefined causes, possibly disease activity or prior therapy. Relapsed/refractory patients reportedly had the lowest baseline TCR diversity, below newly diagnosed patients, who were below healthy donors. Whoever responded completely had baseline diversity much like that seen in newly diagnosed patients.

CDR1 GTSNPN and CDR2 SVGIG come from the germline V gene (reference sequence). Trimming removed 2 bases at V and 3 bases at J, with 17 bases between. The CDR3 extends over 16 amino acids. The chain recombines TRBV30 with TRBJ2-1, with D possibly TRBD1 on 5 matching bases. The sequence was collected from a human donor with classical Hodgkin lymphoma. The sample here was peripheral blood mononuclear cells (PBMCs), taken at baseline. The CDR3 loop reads CAWSRPLWQGYNEQFF. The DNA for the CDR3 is TGTGCCTGGAGTAGGCCCCTGTGGCAGGGCTACAATGAGCAGTTCTTC.